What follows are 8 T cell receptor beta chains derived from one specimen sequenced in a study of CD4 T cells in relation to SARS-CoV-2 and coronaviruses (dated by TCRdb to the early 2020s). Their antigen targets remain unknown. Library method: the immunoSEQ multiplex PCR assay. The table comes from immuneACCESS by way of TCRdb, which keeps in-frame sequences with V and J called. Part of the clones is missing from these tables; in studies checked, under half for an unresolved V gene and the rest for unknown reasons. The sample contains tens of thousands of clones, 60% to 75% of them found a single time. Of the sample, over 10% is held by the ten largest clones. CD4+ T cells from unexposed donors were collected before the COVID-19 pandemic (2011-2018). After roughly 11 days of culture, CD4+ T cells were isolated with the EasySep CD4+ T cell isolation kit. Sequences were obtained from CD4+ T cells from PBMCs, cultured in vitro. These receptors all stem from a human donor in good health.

The CDR3 nucleotides are TGCGCCAGCAGCCAGGGGCGCAGCTACCCCTATGGCTACACCTTC. It translates to CASSQGRSYPYGYTF. The chain carries TRBV4-3 and TRBJ1-2; tentatively, D is TRBD1 (5 bases). The length of the CDR3 is 15 residues. The germline V gene has CDR1 LGHNA and CDR2 YSLEER. The ends were cut back, 3 bases at V and 4 bases at J, with 15 bases in the middle.

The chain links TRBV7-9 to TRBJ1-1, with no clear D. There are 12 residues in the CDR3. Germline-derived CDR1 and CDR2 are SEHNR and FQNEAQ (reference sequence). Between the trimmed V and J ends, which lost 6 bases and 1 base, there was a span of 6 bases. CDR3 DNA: TGTGCCAGCAGAGACGAGAACACTGAAGCTTTCTTT. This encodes CASRDENTEAFF.

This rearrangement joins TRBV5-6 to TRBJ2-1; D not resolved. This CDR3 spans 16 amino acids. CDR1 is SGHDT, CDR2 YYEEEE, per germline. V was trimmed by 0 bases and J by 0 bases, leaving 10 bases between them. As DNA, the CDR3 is TGTGCCAGCAGCTTGGGAGCGTGGAGCTCCTACAATGAGCAGTTCTTC. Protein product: CASSLGAWSSYNEQFF.

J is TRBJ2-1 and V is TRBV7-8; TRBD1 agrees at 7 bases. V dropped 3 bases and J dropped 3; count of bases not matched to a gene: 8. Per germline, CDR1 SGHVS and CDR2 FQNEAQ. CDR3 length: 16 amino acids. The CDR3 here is CASSLARDRIYNEQFF. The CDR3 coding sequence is TGTGCCAGCAGCTTGGCCCGGGACAGAATCTACAATGAGCAGTTCTTC.

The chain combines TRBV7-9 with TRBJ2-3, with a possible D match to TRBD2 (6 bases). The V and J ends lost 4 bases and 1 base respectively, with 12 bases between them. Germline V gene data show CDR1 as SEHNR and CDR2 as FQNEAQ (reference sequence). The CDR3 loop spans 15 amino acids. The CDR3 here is CASSWRASGTDTQYF. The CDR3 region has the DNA TGTGCCAGCAGCTGGCGAGCTAGCGGCACAGATACGCAGTATTTT.

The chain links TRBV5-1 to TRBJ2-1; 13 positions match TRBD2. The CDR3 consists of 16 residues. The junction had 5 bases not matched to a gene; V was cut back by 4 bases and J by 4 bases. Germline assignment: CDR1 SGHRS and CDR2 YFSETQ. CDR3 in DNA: TGCGCCAGCAGCAGAGGACTAGCGGGAGCTTACAATGAGCAGTTCTTC. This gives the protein CASSRGLAGAYNEQFF.

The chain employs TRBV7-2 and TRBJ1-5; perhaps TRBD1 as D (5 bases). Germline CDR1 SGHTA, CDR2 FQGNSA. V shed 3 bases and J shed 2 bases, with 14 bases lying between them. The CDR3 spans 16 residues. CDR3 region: CASSLAGRRGNQPQHF. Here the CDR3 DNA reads TGTGCCAGCAGCTTGGCGGGGCGAAGGGGCAATCAGCCCCAGCATTTT. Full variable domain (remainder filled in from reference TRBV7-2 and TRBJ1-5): GAGVSQSPSNKVTEKGKDVELRCDPISGHTALYWYRQSLGQGLEFLIYFQGNSAPDKSGLPSDRFSAERTGGSVSTLTIQRTQQEDSAVYLCASSLAGRRGNQPQHFGDGTRLSIL.

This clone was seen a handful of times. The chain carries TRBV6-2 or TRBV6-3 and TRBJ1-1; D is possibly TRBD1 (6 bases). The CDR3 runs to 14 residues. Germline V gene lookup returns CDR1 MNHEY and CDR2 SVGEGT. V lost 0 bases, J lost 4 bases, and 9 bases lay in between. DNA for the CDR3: TGTGCCAGCAGTTACTCGGGGGGCCGCACTGAAGCTTTCTTT. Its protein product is CASSYSGGRTEAFF.